These 28 T cell receptor beta chains originate from one sample sequenced in a study of a mutant IDH1 vaccine in newly diagnosed glioma. Antigens of these TCRs are unknown. TCRdb keeps only in-frame clones here, not all; method: immunoSEQ multiplex PCR. The sample has tens of thousands of clones, around 94% seen once. Time point of the sample: week 35, safety follow-up. What each vaccine dose contained was 300 ug of mutant IDH1 20-mer peptide, accompanied by topical imiquimod. The sequenced sample was PBMCs, obtained from a glioma patient whose treatment included an IDH1 peptide vaccine. These receptors originate from a man between 45 and 60 years old with glioma.

The rearrangement joins TRBV28 to TRBJ1-1; the D is unclear. The CDR3 is 13 amino acids. Trimming left V 10 bases short and J 2 bases short, with 14 bases between. CDR1 MDHEN and CDR2 SYDVKM come from the germline V gene. The DNA of the CDR3 is TGTGCCACTGGGGTGAGGGTAAACACTGAAGCTTTCTTT. The encoded protein is CATGVRVNTEAFF. Combining the CDR3 with reference TRBV28 and TRBJ1-1 gives the whole variable domain DVKVTQSSRYLVKRTGEKVFLECVQDMDHENMFWYRQDPGLGLRLIYFSYDVKMKEKGDIPEGYSVSREKKERFSLILESASTNQTSMYLCATGVRVNTEAFFGQGTRLTVV.

The chain employs TRBV5-1 and TRBJ2-2; tentative D call: TRBD2 (5 bases). The CDR3 sequence is 15 residues long. Germline loops: CDR1 SGHRS, CDR2 YFSETQ. The V end was cut by 4 bases, the J end by 4 bases, with 14 bases between. This CDR3 is CASSLPSMVTGELFF. The DNA for the CDR3 is TGCGCCAGCAGCCTCCCTAGCATGGTCACCGGGGAGCTGTTTTTT.

This sequence joins TRBV5-1 and TRBJ2-1, with 13 bases aligning to TRBD2. The germline CDR1 and CDR2 sequences are SGHRS and YFSETQ. CDR3 size: 19 residues. With V trimmed by 3 bases and J by 4 bases, 13 bases remained unmatched. The CDR3 loop is CASSSTRTSGSLGYNEQFF. CDR3 DNA: TGCGCCAGCAGCTCAACCCGGACTAGCGGGAGTCTAGGTTACAATGAGCAGTTCTTC.

The CDR3 loop reads CASSLDPTGGGETQYF. The CDR3 region has the DNA TGCGCCAGCAGCTTGGACCCGACAGGGGGCGGGGAGACCCAGTACTTC. V and J are TRBV5-1 and TRBJ2-5, with 10 bases identical to TRBD1. After removal of 0 bases from V and 5 bases from J, the junction contained 7 bases not matched to a gene. Germline CDR1 reads SGHRS; CDR2 reads YFSETQ. CDR3 length: 16 amino acids.

The rearrangement links TRBV9 to TRBJ2-3, with D maybe TRBD2 (5 bases). The CDR3 length is 13 residues. Germline-derived CDR1 and CDR2 are SGDLS and YYNGEE. V was cut by 3 bases and J by 4 bases, with 9 bases left in between. CDR3 region: CASSASLADTQYF. CDR3 DNA sequence: TGTGCCAGCAGCGCTAGCTTGGCAGATACGCAGTATTTT.

This chain joins TRBV19 and TRBJ1-1, with a possible D match to TRBD1 (5 bases). Between the trimmed V and J ends, which lost 9 bases and 0 bases, there was a span of 20 bases. The CDR3 is 16 amino acids. In germline, CDR1 is LNHDA, CDR2 SQIVND (reference sequence). CDR3 nucleotide sequence: TGTGCCAGCACTTCCAGGGAAAGACTTATGAACACTGAAGCTTTCTTT. Translating it yields CASTSRERLMNTEAFF.

This chain links TRBV7-2 with TRBJ2-5; tentative D call: TRBD2 (6 bases). Trimming pared 5 bases from V and 4 bases from J, leaving 20 bases between. CDR1 SGHTA and CDR2 FQGNSA come from the germline V gene. The CDR3 extends over 16 amino acids. This CDR3 is CASSLRMGGTGETQYF. In DNA, the CDR3 is TGTGCCAGCAGCCTCCGGATGGGGGGTACAGGAGAGACCCAGTACTTC.

The chain couples TRBV28 to TRBJ1-2, with D perhaps TRBD1 (5 bases). CDR1 is MDHEN and CDR2 is SYDVKM in the germline V gene. This CDR3 comprises 14 residues. V lost 3 bases, J lost 4 bases, and 12 bases lay in between. DNA for the CDR3: TGTGCCAGCAGTTTGGGGTGGGGACCCTATGGCTACACCTTC. Amino acids: CASSLGWGPYGYTF.

The J gene is TRBJ2-5, the V gene TRBV15, with a tentative D call TRBD2 (7 bases). The CDR3 has 18 amino acids. CDR1 is LNHNV, CDR2 YYDKDF, per germline (reference sequence). Trimming removed 1 base at V and 0 bases at J, with 18 bases between. The CDR3 DNA is TGTGCCACCAGCAGAGGAAAAGGGGGGGGTCCGTACCAAGAGACCCAGTACTTC. This codes for CATSRGKGGGPYQETQYF. Complete variable domain (other parts from reference TRBV15 and TRBJ2-5): DAMVIQNPRYQVTQFGKPVTLSCSQTLNHNVMYWYQQKSSQAPKLLFHYYDKDFNNEADTPDNFQSRRPNTSFCFLDIRSPGLGDTAMYLCATSRGKGGGPYQETQYFGPGTRLLVL.

The chain has TRBV7-3 and TRBJ2-1; 7 positions match TRBD2. Looked up from germline, CDR1 is SGHTA and CDR2 is FQGTGA. This CDR3 region has 15 residues. V was clipped by 2 bases and J by 4 bases; unmatched bases: 5. In nucleotides, the CDR3 is TGTGCCAGCAGCTTATCGACTAGCAAGTACAATGAGCAGTTCTTC. Translation gives CASSLSTSKYNEQFF.

CDR3: CASSRLPSSATNEKLFF. CDR3 in DNA: TGTGCCAGCAGTCGACTACCTTCATCCGCAACTAATGAAAAACTGTTTTTT. This sequence joins TRBV28 and TRBJ1-4; D remains ambiguous. Trimming cost V 5 bases and J 0 bases, with 16 bases left between them. Germline lookup yields CDR1 MDHEN and CDR2 SYDVKM. This CDR3 comprises 17 residues. The full variable domain, in which reference TRBV28 and TRBJ1-4 provide the parts outside the CDR3, is DVKVTQSSRYLVKRTGEKVFLECVQDMDHENMFWYRQDPGLGLRLIYFSYDVKMKEKGDIPEGYSVSREKKERFSLILESASTNQTSMYLCASSRLPSSATNEKLFFGSGTQLSVL.

This rearrangement joins TRBV5-1 to TRBJ2-7; perhaps TRBD2 as D (5 bases). Looked up from germline, CDR1 is SGHRS and CDR2 is YFSETQ. The CDR3 length is 16 residues. V was cut by 0 bases and J by 6 bases, with 19 bases left in between. The CDR3 coding sequence is TGCGCCAGCAGCTTGGAGTGGCTACAGCCACGGGGCGAGCAGTACTTC. Its translation is CASSLEWLQPRGEQYF.

This clone has a handful of counts. The chain is built from TRBV5-5 and TRBJ1-2, with D possibly TRBD1 on 5 matching bases. Trimming left V 5 bases short and J 4 bases short, with 21 bases between. The CDR3 totals 16 residues. The V gene's germline CDR1 is SGHKS and CDR2 YYEKEE (reference sequence). In DNA, the CDR3 is TGTGCCAGCAGTCCGGGGTTGGGGGTGGACTCCTATGGCTACACCTTC. Translated: CASSPGLGVDSYGYTF.

V is TRBV5-1 and J is TRBJ1-3, with D hard to call. The CDR3 loop spans 16 amino acids. V lost 0 bases and J 3 bases, leaving 13 bases between the germline ends. Germline V gene lookup returns CDR1 SGHRS and CDR2 YFSETQ. The CDR3 sequence: CASSLDRESVGNTIYF. The CDR3 nucleotides read TGCGCCAGCAGCTTGGATCGGGAGTCTGTTGGAAACACCATATATTTT.

The rearrangement uses TRBV28 and TRBJ1-5, with TRBD1 as a possible D gene (5 bases). V lost 8 bases to trimming and J lost 4 bases, with 18 bases between them. The CDR3 is 15 amino acids. Germline CDR1 is MDHEN and CDR2 is SYDVKM. CDR3 sequence: CASGMWGGPNQPQHF. The CDR3 DNA reads as TGTGCCAGCGGGATGTGGGGGGGTCCTAATCAGCCCCAGCATTTT.

The chain has TRBV6-1 and TRBJ2-7, with TRBD2 identical over 10 bases. Looked up from germline, CDR1 is MNHNS and CDR2 is SASEGT. The CDR3 covers 16 residues. Losses at the gene ends were 4 bases for V and 5 bases for J; bases not matched to a gene: 11. The DNA for the CDR3 is TGTGCCAGCAGTGCCCAATCTAGCGGGAGTACCCACGAGCAGTACTTC. Amino acid sequence: CASSAQSSGSTHEQYF.

The V and J genes are TRBV29-1 and TRBJ2-4; tentatively, D is TRBD1 (6 bases). Trimming took off 1 base at V and 0 bases at J, with 13 bases between the two ends. The CDR3 covers 16 residues. Germline assignment: CDR1 SQVTM and CDR2 ANQGSEA. The DNA of the CDR3 is TGCAGCGTTGAAGCTCGGACAGAGCTAGCCAAAAACATTCAGTACTTC. It encodes CSVEARTELAKNIQYF.

The chain employs TRBV10-3 and TRBJ2-3; D unresolved. CDR3 length equals 11 residues. The germline gives CDR1 ENHRY, CDR2 SYGVKD. Trimming shortened V by 4 bases and J by 5 bases, and 4 bases separated the two germline ends. In DNA, the CDR3 is TGTGCCATCAGTGGGAGAGATACGCAGTATTTT. Translating gives CAISGRDTQYF.

This chain uses TRBV19 with TRBJ1-6; 10 bases align to TRBD1. Germline V gene lookup returns CDR1 LNHDA and CDR2 SQIVND (reference sequence). The ends lost 3 bases at V and 10 bases at J; junction bases unmatched: 6. CDR3 length: 15 residues. CDR3 amino acids: CASSMWTGGRSPLHF. As DNA, the CDR3 is TGTGCCAGTAGTATGTGGACAGGGGGAAGGTCACCCCTCCACTTT.

The chain links TRBV5-5 to TRBJ1-5; possible D gene TRBD1, 5 bases. The CDR3 covers 16 residues. Trimming removed 1 base from V and 2 bases from J, with 13 bases in between. CDR1 SGHKS and CDR2 YYEKEE come from the germline V gene (reference sequence). For the CDR3, the DNA is TGTGCCAGCAGCTTGATGGGGGAAAAGGGCAATCAGCCCCAGCATTTT. Translation: CASSLMGEKGNQPQHF.

The genes are TRBV5-6 and TRBJ1-3, with D hard to call. V was shortened by 6 bases and J by 0 bases, with 10 bases between the two germline ends. The CDR3 is 14 amino acids. The germline V gene encodes CDR1 SGHDT and CDR2 YYEEEE. Here the CDR3 DNA reads TGTGCCAGCACGGCCAGCGCCTCTGGAAACACCATATATTTT. It specifies CASTASASGNTIYF.

DNA for the CDR3: TGTGCCAGCAGCTTAGTAGGAGGAAATCAGCCCCAGCATTTT. Translating it yields CASSLVGGNQPQHF. The V gene is TRBV7-2, the J gene TRBJ1-5; D remains unclear. The germline V and J ends were trimmed by 1 base and 4 bases, with 8 bases remaining between them. The CDR3 is 14 residues long. The germline gives CDR1 SGHTA, CDR2 FQGNSA.

The chain combines TRBV11-2 with TRBJ2-5, with 9 nucleotides matching TRBD2. CDR1 and CDR2 from the germline V gene are SGHAT and FQNNGV. CDR3 length: 15 residues. The trim removed 7 bases at V and 5 bases at J, leaving 11 bases unmatched. The CDR3 sequence is CASNLRTSVWETQYF. Here the CDR3 DNA reads TGTGCCAGCAACCTCCGGACTAGCGTATGGGAGACCCAGTACTTC.

This chain uses TRBV27 with TRBJ1-1; D is undetermined. The CDR3 contains 12 residues. The germline V and J ends were trimmed by 5 bases and 8 bases, with 12 bases remaining between them. Germline V lookup: CDR1 MNHEY, CDR2 SMNVEV (reference sequence). In DNA, the CDR3 is TGTGCCAGCAGTCCCCTGCCGAGGGAAGCTTTCTTT. As protein: CASSPLPREAFF.

The V call is TRBV5-1, the J call TRBJ2-7, with D perhaps matching TRBD2 (7 bases). V lost 1 base and J lost 5, with 10 bases in between. CDR1 and CDR2 from the germline V gene are SGHRS and YFSETQ. The length of the CDR3 is 13 residues. The CDR3 sequence: CASSLRGGNEQYF. As DNA, the CDR3 is TGCGCCAGCAGCTTGAGGGGGGGCAACGAGCAGTACTTC.

The J gene is TRBJ1-1, the V gene TRBV18; TRBD1 agrees at 8 bases. Germline V gene data show CDR1 as KGHSH and CDR2 as LQKENI. Trimming removed 10 bases from V and 2 bases from J; junction bases left unmatched: 9. The CDR3 extends over 14 amino acids. The CDR3 spells CATVRQGLNTEAFF. The CDR3 DNA reads TGTGCCACCGTTAGACAGGGGCTTAACACTGAAGCTTTCTTT.

In its sample, this clone was seen once. The chain carries TRBV19 and TRBJ1-5; D not certain. V lost 5 bases and J 0 bases, leaving 14 bases between the germline ends. Per germline, CDR1 LNHDA and CDR2 SQIVND (reference sequence). CDR3 length: 16 amino acids. Here the CDR3 reads CASSVGYKGSNQPQHF. The CDR3 bases are TGTGCCAGTAGTGTGGGCTACAAGGGTAGCAATCAGCCCCAGCATTTT.

This sequence joins TRBV5-1 and TRBJ2-4, with D maybe TRBD2 (5 bases). The CDR3 totals 14 residues. CDR1 is SGHRS and CDR2 is YFSETQ in the germline V gene. Trimming removed 3 bases at V and 7 bases at J, with 14 bases between. For the CDR3, the DNA is TGCGCCAGCAGCTATGGGCCGGACTGGAACATTCAGTACTTC. This sequence encodes CASSYGPDWNIQYF. The whole variable domain, remainder taken from reference TRBV5-1 and TRBJ2-4, is KAGVTQTPRYLIKTRGQQVTLSCSPISGHRSVSWYQQTPGQGLQFLFEYFSETQRNKGNFPGRFSGRQFSNSRSEMNVSTLELGDSALYLCASSYGPDWNIQYFGAGTRLSVL.